This entry is about one T cell receptor beta chain. The sample is drawn from a study of blood T cell repertoires in COVID-19. The table came from immunoSEQ multiplex PCR; TCRdb's copy has only in-frame clones and leaves some out. The data show about 380,000 clones, with about 87% seen just once and 1% to 1.5% held by the top ten. The junction had 5 bases not matched to a gene; V was cut back by 3 bases and J by 0 bases. CDR1 is SGDLS and CDR2 is YYNGEE in the germline V gene. This CDR3 region has 16 residues. All enrollees were about 18 to 89 years old and from approximately 24 US areas. Assignments of participants to cohorts depended upon their own reported clinical history. Two consecutive negative NP/OP PCR tests, clearance, or resolved symptoms defined Cohort 3 recovery.

The TCR sequence derives from a man aged 30 to 45 who had recovered from COVID-19. Input material: PBMCs or T cells enriched from blood (not recorded which). The genes are TRBV9 and TRBJ1-3; TRBD1 matches 8 bases. The CDR3, as DNA: TGTGCCAGCAGCGGAACGACAGGGGCCTCTGGAAACACCATATATTTT. It encodes CASSGTTGASGNTIYF.